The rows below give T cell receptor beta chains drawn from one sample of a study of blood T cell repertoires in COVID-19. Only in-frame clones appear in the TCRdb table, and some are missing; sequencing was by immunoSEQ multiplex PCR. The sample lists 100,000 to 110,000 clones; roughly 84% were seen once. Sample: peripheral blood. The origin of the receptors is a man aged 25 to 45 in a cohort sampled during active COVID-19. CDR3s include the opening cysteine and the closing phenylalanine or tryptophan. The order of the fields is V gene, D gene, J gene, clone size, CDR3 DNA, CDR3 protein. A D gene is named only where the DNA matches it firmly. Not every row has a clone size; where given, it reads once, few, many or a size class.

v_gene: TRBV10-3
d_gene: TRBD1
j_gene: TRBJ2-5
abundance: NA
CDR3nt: TGTGCCATCAGAATGGGACAGCAAGAGACCCAGTACTTC
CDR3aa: CAIRMGQQETQYF

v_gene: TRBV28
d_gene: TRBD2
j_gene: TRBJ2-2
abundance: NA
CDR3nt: TGTGCTGTTGGGGGGGCCGGGGAGCTGTTTTTT
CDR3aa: CAVGGAGELFF

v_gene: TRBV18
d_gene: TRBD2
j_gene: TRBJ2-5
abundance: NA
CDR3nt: TGTGCCAGCTCACCAGGACTAGCGGGGGGGCGAGAGACCCAGTACTTC
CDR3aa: CASSPGLAGGRETQYF

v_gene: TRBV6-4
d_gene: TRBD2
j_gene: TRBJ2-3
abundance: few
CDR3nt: TGTGCCAGCAGTGTGGAAGCGGGGGGAGATACGCAGTATTTT
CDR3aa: CASSVEAGGDTQYF

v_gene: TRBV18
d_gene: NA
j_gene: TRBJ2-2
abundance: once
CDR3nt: TGTGCCAGCTCAAAGTCCGAGGGCACCGGGGAGCTGTTTTTT
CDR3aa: CASSKSEGTGELFF

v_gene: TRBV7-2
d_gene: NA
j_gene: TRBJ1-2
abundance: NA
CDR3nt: TGTGCCAGCACACGGCAGGGTAACTATGGCTACACCTTC
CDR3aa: CASTRQGNYGYTF

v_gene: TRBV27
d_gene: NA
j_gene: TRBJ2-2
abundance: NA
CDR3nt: TGTGCCAGCAGTTTCCAGGGCAACCCTGTTAACACCGGGGAGCTGTTTTTT
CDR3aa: CASSFQGNPVNTGELFF

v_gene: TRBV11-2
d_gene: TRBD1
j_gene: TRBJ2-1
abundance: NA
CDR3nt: TGTGCCAGCGAGGGACAGGCGGGCAATGAGCAGTTCTTC
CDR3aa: CASEGQAGNEQFF

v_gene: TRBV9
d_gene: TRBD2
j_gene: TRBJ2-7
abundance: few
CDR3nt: TGTGCCAGCAGCGTATCTAGCGGGGGGCTCGAGCAGTACTTC
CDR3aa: CASSVSSGGLEQYF

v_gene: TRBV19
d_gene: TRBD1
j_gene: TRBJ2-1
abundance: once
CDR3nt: TGTGCCAGTAGTACCGGACAGGTGTCCTACAATGAGCAGTTCTTC
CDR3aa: CASSTGQVSYNEQFF

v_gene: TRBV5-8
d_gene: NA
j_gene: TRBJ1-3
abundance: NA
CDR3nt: TGTGCCAGCAGCCTATTCACCGGGGGAACCGCCTCTGGAAACACCATATATTTT
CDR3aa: CASSLFTGGTASGNTIYF

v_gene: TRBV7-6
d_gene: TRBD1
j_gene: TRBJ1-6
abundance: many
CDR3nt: TGTGCCAGCAGCTTGATGACAGGGGGCGGCTCACCCCTCCACTTT
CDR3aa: CASSLMTGGGSPLHF

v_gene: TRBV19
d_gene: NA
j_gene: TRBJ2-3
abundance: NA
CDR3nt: TGTGCCAGTAGTTCGGGGGACACAGATACGCAGTATTTT
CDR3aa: CASSSGDTDTQYF

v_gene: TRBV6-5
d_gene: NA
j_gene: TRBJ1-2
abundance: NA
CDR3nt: TGTGCCAGCAGTTACCGGGGATATGGCTACACCTTC
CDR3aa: CASSYRGYGYTF

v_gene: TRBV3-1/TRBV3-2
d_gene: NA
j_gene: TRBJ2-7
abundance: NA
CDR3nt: TGTGCCAGCAGTCCACGGGAATACGAGCAGTACTTC
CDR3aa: CASSPREYEQYF

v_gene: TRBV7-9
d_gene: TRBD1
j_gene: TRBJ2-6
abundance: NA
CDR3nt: TGTGCCAGCAGCACCTTCGAGGGCGGGGACAGGATCTCTGGGGCCAACGTCCTGACTTTC
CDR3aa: CASSTFEGGDRISGANVLTF

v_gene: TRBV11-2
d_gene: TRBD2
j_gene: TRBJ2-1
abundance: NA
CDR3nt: TGTGCCAGCAGCTTGGGGGGGTCAACCTACAATGAGCAGTTCTTC
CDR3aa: CASSLGGSTYNEQFF

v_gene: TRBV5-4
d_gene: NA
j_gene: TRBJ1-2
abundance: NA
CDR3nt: TGTGCCAGCAGCTTGGCGATTGCGGTTAACTATGGCTACACCTTC
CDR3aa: CASSLAIAVNYGYTF

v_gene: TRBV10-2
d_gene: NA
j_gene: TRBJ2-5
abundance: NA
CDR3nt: TGCGCCAGCAACCCGTGGGGGCTTTCAGGGACCCAGTACTTC
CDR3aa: CASNPWGLSGTQYF

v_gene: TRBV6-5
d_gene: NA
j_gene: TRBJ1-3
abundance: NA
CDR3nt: TGTGCCAGTCACAGGGACTCTGGAAACACCATATATTTT
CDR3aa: CASHRDSGNTIYF

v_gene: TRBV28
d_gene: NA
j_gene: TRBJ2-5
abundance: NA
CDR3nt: TGTGCCAGCAGTTTTGGCGGGGCCGAAGAGACCCAGTACTTC
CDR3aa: CASSFGGAEETQYF

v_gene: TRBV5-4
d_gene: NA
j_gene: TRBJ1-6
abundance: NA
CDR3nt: TGTGCCAGCTCACGGACAAGCCTCGAAAATTCACCCCTCCACTTT
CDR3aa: CASSRTSLENSPLHF

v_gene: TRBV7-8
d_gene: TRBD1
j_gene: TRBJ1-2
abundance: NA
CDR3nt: TGTGCCAGCAGCCCCCGACAGGGGGCGCCTAGGGGCTACACCTTC
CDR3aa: CASSPRQGAPRGYTF

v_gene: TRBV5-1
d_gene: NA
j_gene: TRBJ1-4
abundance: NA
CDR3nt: TGCGCCAGCAACCCCCCCGGGGATTTTGGTGAAAAACTGTTTTTT
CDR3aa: CASNPPGDFGEKLFF

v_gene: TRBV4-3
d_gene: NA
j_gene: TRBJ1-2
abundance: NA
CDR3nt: TGCGCCAGCAGCCAAGACCGGGGGGGCGGTGGCTACACCTTC
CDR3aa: CASSQDRGGGGYTF

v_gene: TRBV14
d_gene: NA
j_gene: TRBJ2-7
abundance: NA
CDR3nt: TGTGCCAGCAGCCAAGATCGAGAAGTGCAGTACTTC
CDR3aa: CASSQDREVQYF

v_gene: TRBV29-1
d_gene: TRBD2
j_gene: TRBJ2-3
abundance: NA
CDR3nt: TGCAGCGTTCGTGGACTAGCGGTGAGCACAGATACGCAGTATTTT
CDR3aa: CSVRGLAVSTDTQYF

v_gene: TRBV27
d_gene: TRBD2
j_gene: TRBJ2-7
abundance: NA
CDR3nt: TGTGCCAGCAGCTTGAGCGGGGGCGGGCCCTACGAGCAGTACTTC
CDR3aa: CASSLSGGGPYEQYF